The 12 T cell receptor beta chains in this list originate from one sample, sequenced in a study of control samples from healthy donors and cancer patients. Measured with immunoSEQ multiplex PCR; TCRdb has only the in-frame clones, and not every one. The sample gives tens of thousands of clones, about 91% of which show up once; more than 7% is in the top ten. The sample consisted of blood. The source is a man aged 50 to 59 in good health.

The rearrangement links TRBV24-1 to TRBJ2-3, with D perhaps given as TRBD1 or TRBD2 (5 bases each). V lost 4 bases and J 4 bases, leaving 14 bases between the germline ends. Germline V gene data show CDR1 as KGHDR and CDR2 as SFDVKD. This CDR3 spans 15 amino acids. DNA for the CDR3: TGTGCCACCAGTGACCCTGGGACCTTCCCAGATACGCAGTATTTT. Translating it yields CATSDPGTFPDTQYF.

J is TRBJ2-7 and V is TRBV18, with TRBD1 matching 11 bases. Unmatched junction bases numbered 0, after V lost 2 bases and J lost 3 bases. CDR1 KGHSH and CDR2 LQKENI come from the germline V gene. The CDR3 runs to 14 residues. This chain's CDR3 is CASSPGTGGYEQYF. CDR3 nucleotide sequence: TGTGCCAGCTCACCAGGGACAGGGGGCTACGAGCAGTACTTC.

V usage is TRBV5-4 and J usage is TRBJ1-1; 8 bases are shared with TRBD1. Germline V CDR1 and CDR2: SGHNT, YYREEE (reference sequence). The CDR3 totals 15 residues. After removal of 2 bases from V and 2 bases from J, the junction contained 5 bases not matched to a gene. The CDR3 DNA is TGTGCCAGCAGCTTCCCACAGGGGGGTAACACTGAAGCTTTCTTT. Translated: CASSFPQGGNTEAFF.

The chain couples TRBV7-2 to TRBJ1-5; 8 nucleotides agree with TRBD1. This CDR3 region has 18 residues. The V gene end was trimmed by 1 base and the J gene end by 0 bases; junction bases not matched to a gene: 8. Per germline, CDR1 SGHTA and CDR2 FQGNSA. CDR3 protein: CASSLGGTGLYSNQPQHF. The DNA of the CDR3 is TGTGCCAGCAGCTTAGGGGGGACAGGATTATATAGCAATCAGCCCCAGCATTTT. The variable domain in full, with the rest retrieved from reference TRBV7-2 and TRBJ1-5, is GAGVSQSPSNKVTEKGKDVELRCDPISGHTALYWYRQSLGQGLEFLIYFQGNSAPDKSGLPSDRFSAERTGGSVSTLTIQRTQQEDSAVYLCASSLGGTGLYSNQPQHFGDGTRLSIL.

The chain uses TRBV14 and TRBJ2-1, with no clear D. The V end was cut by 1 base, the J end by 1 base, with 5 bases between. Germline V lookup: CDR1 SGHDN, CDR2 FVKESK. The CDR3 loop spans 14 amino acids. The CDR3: CASSQVLSYNEQFF. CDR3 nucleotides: TGTGCCAGCAGCCAAGTTTTATCCTACAATGAGCAGTTCTTC.

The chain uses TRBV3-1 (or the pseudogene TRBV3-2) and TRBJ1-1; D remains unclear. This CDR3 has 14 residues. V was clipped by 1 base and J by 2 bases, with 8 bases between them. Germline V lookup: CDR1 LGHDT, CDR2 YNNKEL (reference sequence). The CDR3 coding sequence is TGTGCCAGCAGCCAAGGACGGGCAAACACTGAAGCTTTCTTT. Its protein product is CASSQGRANTEAFF.

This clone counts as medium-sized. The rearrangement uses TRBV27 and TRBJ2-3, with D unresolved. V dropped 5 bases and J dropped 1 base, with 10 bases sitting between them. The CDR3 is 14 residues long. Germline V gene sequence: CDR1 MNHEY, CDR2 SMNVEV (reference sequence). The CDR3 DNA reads TGTGCCAGCAGTCTCTCGGGTGGCACAGATACGCAGTATTTT. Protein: CASSLSGGTDTQYF.

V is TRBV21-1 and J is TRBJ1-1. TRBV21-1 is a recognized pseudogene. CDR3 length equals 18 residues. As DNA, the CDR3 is TGTGCCAACCCGGAAAGGAGGCATGGTCGCGGGAGAAACACTGAAGCTTTCTTT. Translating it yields CANPERRHGRGRNTEAFF.

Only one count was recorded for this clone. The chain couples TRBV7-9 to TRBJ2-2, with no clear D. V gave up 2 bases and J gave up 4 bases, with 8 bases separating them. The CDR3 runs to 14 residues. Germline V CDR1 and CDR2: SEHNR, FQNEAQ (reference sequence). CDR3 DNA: TGTGCCAGCAGCTTATCCTCGATCACCGGGGAGCTGTTTTTT. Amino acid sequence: CASSLSSITGELFF.

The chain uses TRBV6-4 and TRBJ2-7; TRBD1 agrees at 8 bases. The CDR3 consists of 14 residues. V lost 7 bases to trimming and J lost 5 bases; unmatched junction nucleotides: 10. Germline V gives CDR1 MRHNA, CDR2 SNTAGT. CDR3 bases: TGTGCCAGCACTCCCGAGGACAGGGATCACGAGCAGTACTTC. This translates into CASTPEDRDHEQYF.

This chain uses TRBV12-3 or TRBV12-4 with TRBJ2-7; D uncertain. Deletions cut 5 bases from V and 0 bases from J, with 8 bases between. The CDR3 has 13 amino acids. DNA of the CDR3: TGTGCCAGCAGTCTGGACGGCTCCTACGAGCAGTACTTC. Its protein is CASSLDGSYEQYF.

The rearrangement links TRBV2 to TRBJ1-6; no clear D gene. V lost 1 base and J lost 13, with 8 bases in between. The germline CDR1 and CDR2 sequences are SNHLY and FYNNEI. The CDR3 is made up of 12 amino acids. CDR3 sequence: CASSEGTGPLHF. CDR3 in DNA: TGTGCCAGCAGTGAAGGGACCGGGCCCCTCCACTTT.